The source of this T cell receptor beta chain is a study of metastatic and nonmetastatic thyroid tumors. In the study overall: Peripheral blood and tumor or nodule samples from malignant and benign thyroid patients were compared.

Before thyroid surgery, none of the patients had received any treatment. Using MiXCR, TCRdb re-called clones from the PCR reads. This sample yields approximately 21,000 clones, of which about 20% are seen a single time; approximately 30% belongs to the top ten. CDR3 length: 12 amino acids. The germline V and J ends were trimmed by 2 bases and 10 bases, with 9 bases remaining between them. CDR1 is LNHDA, CDR2 SQIVND, per germline (reference sequence). This clone was detected many times. The antigen remains unidentified. Regarding the study as a whole: In blood and tumor, TCR beta diversity was reportedly significantly higher in malignant thyroid tumors than in benign nodules.

Source material: blood. This sequence originates from a female donor with papillary thyroid cancer or a benign thyroid nodule (not recorded which). Some clones in this sample may be carry-over from other donors' samples. V gene TRBV19 combines with J gene TRBJ2-1; D not certain. In DNA, the CDR3 is TGTGCCAGTAGTATAAGTGGGTACGAGCAGTTCTTC. Protein product: CASSISGYEQFF.